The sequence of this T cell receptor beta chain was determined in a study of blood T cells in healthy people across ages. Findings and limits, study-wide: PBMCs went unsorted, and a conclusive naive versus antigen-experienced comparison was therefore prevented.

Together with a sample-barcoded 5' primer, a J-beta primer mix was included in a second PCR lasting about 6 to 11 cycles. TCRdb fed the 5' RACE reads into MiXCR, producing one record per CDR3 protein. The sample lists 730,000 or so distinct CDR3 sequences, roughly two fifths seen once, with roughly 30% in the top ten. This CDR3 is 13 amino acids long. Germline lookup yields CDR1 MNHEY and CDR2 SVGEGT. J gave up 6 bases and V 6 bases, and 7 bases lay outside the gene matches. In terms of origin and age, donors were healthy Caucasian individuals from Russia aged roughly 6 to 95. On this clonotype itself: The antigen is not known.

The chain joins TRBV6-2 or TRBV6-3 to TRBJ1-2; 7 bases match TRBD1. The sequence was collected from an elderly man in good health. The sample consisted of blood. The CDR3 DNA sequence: TGTGCCAGCAGCGAGACAGGGTTTAATGGCTACACCTTC. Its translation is CASSETGFNGYTF.